A single sample is the source of the 20 T cell receptor beta chains below, sequenced in a study of glioma-infiltrating T cells. TCR alpha and beta CDR3 regions were amplified from RNA using iRepertoire nested multiplex PCR. TCRdb re-called the multiplex PCR reads with MiXCR, one entry per CDR3 protein. Found here are about 180,000 distinct CDR3 sequences, about 40% of them singletons; the top ten hold 5.2%. Sequences were obtained from glioma tissue, nonneoplastic brain tissue, or PBMCs (not recorded which). The receptors stem from a human donor with low-grade glioma or glioblastoma, undergoing nonglioma brain surgery, or in good health (not recorded which).

Here the CDR3 reads CSGRDPQRDTTDTQYF. CDR3 in DNA: TGCAGTGGCAGAGATCCCCAGCGGGATACCACAGATACGCAGTATTTT. The V gene is TRBV20-1, the J gene TRBJ2-3; TRBD2 agrees at 7 bases. The CDR3 has 16 amino acids. The V and J ends lost 7 bases and 2 bases, in that order; junction bases with no gene match: 15. Looked up from germline, CDR1 is DFQATT and CDR2 is SNEGSKA (reference sequence).

Points on this clonotype: This clone may be a read error of a much larger clone one base away. As the CDR3 is not closed by the conserved phenylalanine or tryptophan, this likely results from a read error. The chain employs TRBV7-2 and TRBJ1-1; a possible D gene is TRBD1 (5 bases). Trimming took off 3 bases at V and 5 bases at J, with 13 bases between the two ends. CDR1 and CDR2 (germline): SGHTA, FQGNSA. This CDR3 has 14 amino acids. This CDR3 reads CASSFDQGRTEAFL. The CDR3, as DNA: TGTGCCAGCAGCTTCGATCAGGGAAGGACTGAAGCTTTCCTT.

This clonotype was detected only a few times. The chain combines TRBV6-1 with TRBJ2-3; D perhaps matches TRBD2 (5 bases). The germline gives CDR1 MNHNS, CDR2 SASEGT. CDR3 length equals 14 residues. With 5 bases removed from V and 5 bases from J, the gap between germline ends came to 14 bases. The CDR3 sequence: CASSFSPRGDTQYF. The CDR3 region has the DNA TGTGCCAGCAGTTTTAGCCCCCGGGGAGATACGCAGTATTTT.

This chain uses TRBV4-1 with TRBJ1-4; 8 bases map to TRBD1. This CDR3 region has 16 residues. Germline V lookup: CDR1 MGHRA, CDR2 YSYEKL. V lost 0 bases to trimming and J lost 3 bases; unmatched junction nucleotides: 3. The chain's CDR3 is CASSQDRTGPNEKLFF. The CDR3 nucleotides are TGCGCCAGCAGCCAAGACAGGACAGGGCCTAATGAAAAACTGTTTTTT.

This clonotype was detected many times. The chain employs TRBV20-1 and TRBJ2-3, with 10 bases lining up with TRBD2. In germline, CDR1 is DFQATT, CDR2 SNEGSKA (reference sequence). The length of the CDR3 is 14 residues. The V and J ends lost 3 bases and 6 bases, in that order; junction bases with no gene match: 6. The CDR3 protein is CSARRAGGVDTQYF. The DNA for the CDR3 is TGCAGTGCTAGGCGAGCGGGAGGGGTCGATACGCAGTATTTT.

A remark on this clonotype: The germline gene is not matched at one end of the junction; a read error may be the cause. The chain combines TRBV7-8 with TRBJ2-7; D gene unclear. CDR1 is SGHVS and CDR2 is FQNEAQ in the germline V gene. This CDR3 spans 14 amino acids. CDR3 DNA sequence: TGTGCCAGCAGCCAAGCTCAGGTCTCCTACGAGAAGTACTTC. The encoded protein is CASSQAQVSYEKYF.

This clonotype was picked up many times. The chain employs TRBV6-1 and TRBJ2-1, with D unresolved. The germline V gene has CDR1 MNHNS and CDR2 SASEGT. This CDR3 contains 14 residues. V was cut by 6 bases and J by 5 bases, with 14 bases left in between. CDR3 sequence (DNA): TGTGCCAGCAGCAGCAACGGACGGAACAATGAGCAGTTCTTC. This codes for CASSSNGRNNEQFF.

CDR3 nucleotides: TGTGCCAGCAGCTTAGCAGGGCCTGGGGCCAACGTCCTGACTTTC. It yields the protein CASSLAGPGANVLTF. V gene TRBV7-6 combines with J gene TRBJ2-6; D not resolved. The CDR3 runs to 15 residues. Germline values: CDR1 SGHVS, CDR2 FNYEAQ. Trimming removed 0 bases from V and 2 bases from J, with 5 bases in between.

Points on this clonotype: This clone may be a read error of a much larger clone one base away. The chain has TRBV24-1 and TRBJ2-5, with D maybe TRBD1 (5 bases). V was cut by 3 bases and J by 0 bases, with 10 bases left in between. This CDR3 has 15 amino acids. Germline-derived CDR1 and CDR2 are KGHDR and SFDVKD. The CDR3 loop reads CATSDNRMHQETQYF. Written as DNA, the CDR3 is TGTGCCACCAGTGATAACAGGATGCACCAAGAGACCCAGTACTTC.

This rearrangement joins TRBV11-2 to TRBJ1-3; no clear D. Germline assignment: CDR1 SGHAT and CDR2 FQNNGV. Trimming took 0 bases from V and 7 from J, leaving 10 bases between them. CDR3 length equals 14 residues. CDR3 DNA sequence: TGTGCCAGCAGCTTAGATCCGTTCTCGAACACCATATATTTT. Protein sequence: CASSLDPFSNTIYF.

This clonotype has only a few counts. The chain uses TRBV7-2 and TRBJ2-7; 10 bases are shared with TRBD2. This CDR3 has 15 residues. Unmatched junction bases numbered 5, after V lost 5 bases and J lost 1 base. Germline V gene data show CDR1 as SGHTA and CDR2 as FQGNSA. CDR3 sequence (DNA): TGTGCCAGCAGCCCCGGGACTAGCGAGTCCTACGAGCAGTACTTC. Its protein is CASSPGTSESYEQYF. The whole variable domain, filled in from reference TRBV7-2 and TRBJ2-7, reads GAGVSQSPSNKVTEKGKDVELRCDPISGHTALYWYRQSLGQGLEFLIYFQGNSAPDKSGLPSDRFSAERTGGSVSTLTIQRTQQEDSAVYLCASSPGTSESYEQYFGPGTRLTVT.

This clonotype was seen more than once but under ten times. The CDR3 here is CASSIKVGGQFF. In DNA, the CDR3 is TGTGCCAGTAGTATTAAGGTTGGGGGGCAGTTCTTC. The rearrangement joins TRBV19 to TRBJ2-1; D might be TRBD1 or TRBD2, each matching 5 bases. Trimming shortened V by 3 bases and J by 12 bases, and 12 bases separated the two germline ends. The germline V gene encodes CDR1 LNHDA and CDR2 SQIVND (reference sequence). The CDR3 has 12 amino acids.

In the case of this clonotype: A much larger clone lies one base from this, so it may be a read error. The genes are TRBV7-9 and TRBJ1-1, with D possibly TRBD1 on 5 matching bases. Germline CDR1 SEHNR, CDR2 FQNEAQ (reference sequence). The CDR3 has 15 amino acids. This CDR3 reads CASSLTQGMNTGAFF. The CDR3 DNA reads TGTGCCAGCAGCTTAACGCAGGGCATGAACACTGGAGCTTTCTTT.

For this clonotype: Relative to the germline gene, one junction end is altered; a read error may explain this. The rearrangement uses TRBV28 and TRBJ2-7, with 12 bases that match TRBD2. Germline loops: CDR1 MDHEN, CDR2 SYDVKM. The CDR3 is 17 amino acids. Here the CDR3 reads CASRQVLAGGSAYEQYF. The CDR3 DNA reads as TGTGCCAGCAGACAGGTACTAGCGGGAGGTAGCGCCTACGAGCAGTACTTT.

The sample holds many counts of this clonotype. DNA for the CDR3: TGTGCCAGCAGTGCTAGGACAGGGGCAACTAATGAAAAACTGTTTTTT. Protein sequence: CASSARTGATNEKLFF. The J gene is TRBJ1-4, the V gene TRBV28; 9 positions agree with TRBD1. The germline gives CDR1 MDHEN, CDR2 SYDVKM. Unmatched junction bases numbered 4, after V lost 5 bases and J lost 0 bases. The CDR3 runs 16 residues.

About this clonotype: Possible read error: a much larger clone is one base away. The V call is TRBV27, the J call TRBJ2-6; D is unresolved. CDR3 length equals 15 residues. Trimming removed 8 bases at V and 2 bases at J, with 13 bases between. The V gene's germline CDR1 is MNHEY and CDR2 SMNVEV (reference sequence). The CDR3 coding sequence is TGTGCCAGCGGGGAATTGGTACCTGGGGCCAACGTCCTGACTTTC. Encoded protein: CASGELVPGANVLTF.

This clonotype was recorded many times. The V and J genes are TRBV28 and TRBJ2-5; TRBD1 or TRBD2 may be the D gene (5 bases each). The CDR3 has 14 residues. The V gene lost 6 bases and the J gene lost 3 bases, with 14 bases spanning the gap. Germline V gene data show CDR1 as MDHEN and CDR2 as SYDVKM. CDR3 in DNA: TGTGCCAGCAGCCCGGTGGGGACGGAAGAGACCCAGTACTTC. Amino acid sequence: CASSPVGTEETQYF.

This clonotype showed up many times. CDR3 DNA sequence: TGTGCCACCAGTGGTTCCCCTACTAGCGTTGAGCAGTTCTTC. It codes for CATSGSPTSVEQFF. The chain couples TRBV24-1 to TRBJ2-1; the match to TRBD2 covers 7 bases. This CDR3 comprises 14 residues. The J segment lost 9 bases and the V segment lost 5 bases, leaving 9 bases of the junction unmatched. Looked up from germline, CDR1 is KGHDR and CDR2 is SFDVKD.

There are a few counts of this clonotype. A much more abundant neighbour one base away suggests this may be a read error. This rearrangement joins TRBV20-1 to TRBJ2-7; 9 nucleotides align to TRBD1. The CDR3 runs 13 residues. The ends lost 5 bases at V and 3 bases at J; junction bases unmatched: 5. Germline V gives CDR1 DFQATT, CDR2 SNEGSKA (reference sequence). CDR3 sequence (DNA): TGCAGTGCTCAAAAGGGACAGGGCTACGAGCAGTACTTC. Amino acids: CSAQKGQGYEQYF.

In this sample, this clonotype turned up many times. CDR3 amino acids: CASSFGVDYEQYF. In nucleotides, the CDR3 is TGTGCCAGCAGCTTCGGGGTGGACTACGAGCAGTACTTC. This chain uses TRBV7-2 with TRBJ2-7; D might be TRBD2 (5 bases). This CDR3 is 13 amino acids long. V was clipped by 3 bases and J by 3 bases, with 9 bases between them. CDR1 and CDR2 from the germline V gene are SGHTA and FQGNSA.